This T cell receptor (beta chain) was documented in a study of T cell responses to AZD1222 COVID-19 vaccine (dated by TCRdb to the early 2020s). Context from the whole study: AZD1222 recipients given second doses at about 4 weeks or at about 12 weeks were pooled, since spike-specific TCR depth and breadth were not found to differ between the two schedules. A total of just over 230 trial participants underwent TCR sequencing, of whom around 200 received two doses of AZD1222 and some 26 received two doses of the MenACWY control vaccine. Enrollment into the trials was organized by age into subgroups of 18-55, 56-69 and 70-plus years, and those subgroups contained roughly 140, 27 and 60 TCR-sequenced participants, respectively.

The intended sense of this specimen's time point label: baseline before first vaccination. Vaccinee samples came from UK trials COV001 and COV002, including a single-blind randomized controlled phase 2/3 trial of AZD1222 (ChAdOx1 nCoV-19) in healthy adults. For TCRbeta chain sequencing, PBMC samples from trial participants were taken at day 0 and at day 28 after the second dose. V is clipped by 7 bases and J by 5 bases, and the sequence between their germline boundaries is 16 bases long. From cysteine to phenylalanine, the CDR3 is 14 amino acids long. Here the CDR3 DNA is all that survives: 42 bases in frame from base 1. CDR1 and CDR2 are drawn from the germline V gene: SGHRS, YFSETQ. The CDR3 regions of human TCRbeta chains were subjected to immunosequencing. The original methods were these. Repertoire TCRs were matched against a reference library of SARS-CoV-2-specific TCRs generated with the MIRA antigen-specificity platform. Breadth meant the fraction of unique TCRs that were SARS-CoV-2-associated, whereas depth meant the fraction of total T cells that were SARS-CoV-2-associated. Each spike-specific TCR was assigned to its reactive spike region and to a CD4 or CD8 class using the MIRA data. Log10-transformed breadth and depth values were compared by one-way ANOVA with Sidak's multiple comparisons tests. This immuneACCESS table, as held by TCRdb, lists in-frame sequences with V and J called but not all clones. Of the missing ones, under half trace to an unresolved V gene in checked studies; the others have no known cause. The V and J calls and clone size are taken from that table; D and trimming were inferred from the DNA. For this sample there are fewer than 50,000 clones; about 80% appear just once. Of the sample, 6% to 7% is held by the ten largest clones.

Concerning this clone itself: This clone's antigen is unknown. Qualities for individual bases were not recorded, and no much larger clone is one base off.

Study-level results and caveats: CD4 TCRs associated with the vaccine covered the entire spike protein, and the dominant responses were in regions 160-218 and 743-854. After two AZD1222 doses, spike-specific TCR breadth and depth were significantly higher than at day 0 and than in MenACWY recipients. Conclusions about previously exposed vaccinees were limited because only five to seven AZD1222 recipients were SARS-CoV-2 seropositive at baseline. Because no day 14 peak-response samples were available, the repertoires could be characterized only after the peak T cell response. The 56-69-year group was small, and its depth increase did not reach significance, likely because of low power. Nearly half of unique spike-specific TCRs reportedly recognized epitopes outside regions mutated in the B.1.351 and B.1.1.7 variants. Most participants were white British and females outnumbered males, and the authors suggested that clonal diversity may have been underestimated.

The sequence is built from TRBV5-1 and TRBJ2-1, with the D gene not confidently named. The sample here was peripheral blood, taken on day 0 of AZD1222 vaccination. The clonotype was recovered from an adult in good health. The CDR3 loop reads CASRSGATNNEQFF. The bases read TGCGCCAGCCGCTCAGGAGCCACAAACAATGAGCAGTTCTTC.